This entry lists 10 T cell receptor beta chains sequenced from one sample in a study of sequential checkpoint blockade in melanoma. The treatment: randomized to nivolumab then ipilimumab (arm A) or the reverse (arm B). Sequencing was performed with immunoSEQ multiplex PCR; in TCRdb, only in-frame clones are kept and a portion is missing. This sample has about 3,500 clones, with around a sixth found just once. Material: tumor tissue (inferred from file names), obtained from a patient given nivolumab and ipilimumab in sequence. The receptor set was obtained from a human donor with melanoma.

This clone is categorized as medium-sized. V gene TRBV6-8 combines with J gene TRBJ1-1; a weak D match, TRBD1 (5 bases). The germline CDR1 and CDR2 sequences are MNHGY and SAAAGT. The germline V and J ends were trimmed by 6 bases and 5 bases, with 22 bases remaining between them. This CDR3 is built from 16 residues. The CDR3 region is CASRPMEGMRGTEAFF. In nucleotides, the CDR3 is TGTGCCAGCAGACCCATGGAGGGGATGAGAGGGACTGAAGCTTTCTTT.

The rearrangement links TRBV29-1 to TRBJ2-6; 8 bases are a match to TRBD1. The CDR3 spans 18 residues. V shed 0 bases and J 0 bases; nucleotides not matched to a gene: 7. From germline, CDR1 is SQVTM and CDR2 ANQGSEA. DNA for the CDR3: TGCAGCGTTGAAGATCGGACAGGGCTCAGCTCTGGGGCCAACGTCCTGACTTTC. Encoded protein: CSVEDRTGLSSGANVLTF.

This clone was counted between two and nine times. This sequence joins TRBV6-8 and TRBJ2-1; TRBD2 matches 10 bases. J gave up 8 bases and V 4 bases, and 11 bases lay outside the gene matches. This CDR3 region has 16 residues. Germline lookup yields CDR1 MNHGY and CDR2 SAAAGT. Here the CDR3 reads CASSSLGASGGDEQFF. The DNA of the CDR3 is TGTGCCAGCAGTTCCCTTGGGGCTAGCGGGGGTGATGAGCAGTTCTTC.

The J gene is TRBJ2-2, the V gene TRBV9; 11 nucleotides line up with TRBD2. Trimming took 5 bases from V and 3 from J; bases not matched to a gene: 6. Per the germline V gene, CDR1 is SGDLS and CDR2 is YYNGEE. CDR3 size: 16 residues. The CDR3 coding sequence is TGTGCCAGCAGTCCTGGGACTAGCGGACACACCGGGGAGCTGTTTTTT. This sequence encodes CASSPGTSGHTGELFF.

This clone was found many times. CDR3 DNA sequence: TGTGCCAGCAGCTTAGTTGGCAGCAAAAACATTCAGTACTTC. Protein sequence: CASSLVGSKNIQYF. This sequence joins TRBV11-3 and TRBJ2-4; D unclear. The ends were cut back, 1 base at V and 3 bases at J, with 7 bases in the middle. The CDR3 extends over 14 amino acids. CDR1 is SGHNT, CDR2 YENEEA, per germline.

The chain employs TRBV5-1 and TRBJ2-7, with D perhaps TRBD2 (5 bases). CDR3 length equals 15 residues. V lost 4 bases to trimming and J lost 3 bases, with 17 bases between them. In germline, CDR1 is SGHRS, CDR2 YFSETQ. CDR3 loop: CASSPGPYDYYEQYF. The CDR3 region has the DNA TGCGCCAGCAGCCCCGGACCGTACGACTACTACGAGCAGTACTTC.

This clone was counted at least ten times. The J gene is TRBJ1-5, the V gene TRBV7-2, with 7 bases aligning to TRBD1. Per the germline V gene, CDR1 is SGHTA and CDR2 is FQGNSA. CDR3 size: 13 residues. V lost 6 bases, J lost 9 bases, and 8 bases stayed unmatched. CDR3 DNA sequence: TGTGCCAGCAGTTTACAGGGGCGTCCGCCCCAGCATTTT. The encoded protein is CASSLQGRPPQHF.

The genes are TRBV18 and TRBJ2-1; D uncertain. Between the trimmed V and J ends, which lost 3 bases and 10 bases, there was a span of 10 bases. The CDR3 is made up of 12 amino acids. Germline V gene sequence: CDR1 KGHSH, CDR2 LQKENI. CDR3: CASSPLGEEQFF. As DNA, the CDR3 is TGTGCCAGCTCACCCCTTGGCGAGGAGCAGTTCTTC.

This clone is judged large. The chain links TRBV11-3 to TRBJ2-6; D is possibly TRBD1 (6 bases). This CDR3 has 16 amino acids. Germline V gene sequence: CDR1 SGHNT, CDR2 YENEEA. The germline V and J ends were trimmed by 5 bases and 0 bases, with 11 bases remaining between them. For the CDR3, the DNA is TGTGCCAGCAGCCCGGACAGTTTCTCTGGGGCCAACGTCCTGACTTTC. Encoded protein: CASSPDSFSGANVLTF.

This clone was picked up many times. This chain uses TRBV11-3 with TRBJ2-5; 12 bases are shared with TRBD2. There are 18 residues in the CDR3. CDR1 and CDR2 (germline): SGHNT, YENEEA. V gave up 2 bases and J gave up 2 bases; unmatched junction bases: 9. In DNA form, the CDR3 reads TGTGCCAGCAGCTTAAGTATCCTAGCGGGAGGGGGACAAGAGACCCAGTACTTC. Its translation is CASSLSILAGGGQETQYF.